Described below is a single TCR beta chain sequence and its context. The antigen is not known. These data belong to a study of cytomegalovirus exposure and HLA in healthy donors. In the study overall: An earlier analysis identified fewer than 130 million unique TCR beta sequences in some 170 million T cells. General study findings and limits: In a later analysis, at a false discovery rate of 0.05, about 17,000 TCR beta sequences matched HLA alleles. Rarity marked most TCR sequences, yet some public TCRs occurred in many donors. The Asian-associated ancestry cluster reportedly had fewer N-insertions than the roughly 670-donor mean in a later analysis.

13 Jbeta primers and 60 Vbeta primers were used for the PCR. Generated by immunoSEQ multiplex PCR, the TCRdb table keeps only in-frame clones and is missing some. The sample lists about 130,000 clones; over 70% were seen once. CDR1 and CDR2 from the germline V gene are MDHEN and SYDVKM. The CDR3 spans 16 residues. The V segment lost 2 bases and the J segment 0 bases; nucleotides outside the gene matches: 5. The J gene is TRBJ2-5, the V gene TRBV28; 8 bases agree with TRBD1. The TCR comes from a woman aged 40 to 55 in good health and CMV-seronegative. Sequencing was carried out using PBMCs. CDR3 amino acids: CASSLLRQGYQETQYF. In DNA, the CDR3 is TGTGCCAGCAGTTTACTTAGACAGGGGTACCAAGAGACCCAGTACTTC.